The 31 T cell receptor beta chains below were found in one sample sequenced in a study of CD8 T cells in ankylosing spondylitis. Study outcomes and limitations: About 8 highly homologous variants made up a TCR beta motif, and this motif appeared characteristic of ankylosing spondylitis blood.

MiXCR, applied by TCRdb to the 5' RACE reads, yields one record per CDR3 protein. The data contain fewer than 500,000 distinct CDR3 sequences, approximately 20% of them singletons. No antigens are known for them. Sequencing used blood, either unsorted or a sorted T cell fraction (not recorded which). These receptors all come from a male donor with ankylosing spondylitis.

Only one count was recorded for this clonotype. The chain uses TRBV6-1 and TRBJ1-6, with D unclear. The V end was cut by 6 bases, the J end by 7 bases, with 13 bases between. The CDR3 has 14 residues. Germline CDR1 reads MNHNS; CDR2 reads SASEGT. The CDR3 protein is CASRTEGTNSPLHF. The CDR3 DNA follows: TGTGCCAGCAGGACGGAGGGTACAAATTCACCCCTCCACTTT.

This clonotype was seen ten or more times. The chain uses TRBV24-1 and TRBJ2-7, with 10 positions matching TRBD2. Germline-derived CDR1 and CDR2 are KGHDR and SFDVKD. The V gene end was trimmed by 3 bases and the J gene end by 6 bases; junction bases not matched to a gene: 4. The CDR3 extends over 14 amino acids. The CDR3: CATSDTRLAGEQYF. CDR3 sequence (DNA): TGTGCCACCAGTGATACCCGACTAGCGGGCGAGCAGTACTTC.

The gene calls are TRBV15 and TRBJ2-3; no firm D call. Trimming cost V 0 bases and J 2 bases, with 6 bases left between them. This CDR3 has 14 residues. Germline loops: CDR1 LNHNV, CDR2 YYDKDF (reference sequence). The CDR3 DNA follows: TGTGCCACCAGCAGAGACGAGTACACAGATACGCAGTATTTT. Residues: CATSRDEYTDTQYF.

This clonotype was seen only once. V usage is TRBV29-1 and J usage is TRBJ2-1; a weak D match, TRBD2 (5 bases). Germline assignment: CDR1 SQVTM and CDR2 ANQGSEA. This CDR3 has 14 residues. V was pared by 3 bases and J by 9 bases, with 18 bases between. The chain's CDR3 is CSVEGSRVSGEQFF. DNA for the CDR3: TGCAGCGTTGAGGGATCGCGGGTGTCAGGTGAGCAGTTCTTC.

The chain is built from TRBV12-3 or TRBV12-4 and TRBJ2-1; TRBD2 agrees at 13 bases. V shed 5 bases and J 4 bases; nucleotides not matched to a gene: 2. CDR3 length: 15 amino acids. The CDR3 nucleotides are TGTGCCAGCAGTAGGGGACTAGCGGGGTACAATGAGCAGTTCTTC. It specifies CASSRGLAGYNEQFF.

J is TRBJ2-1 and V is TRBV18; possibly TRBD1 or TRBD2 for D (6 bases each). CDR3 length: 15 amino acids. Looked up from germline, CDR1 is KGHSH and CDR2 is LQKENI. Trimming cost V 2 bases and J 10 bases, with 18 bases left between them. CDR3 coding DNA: TGTGCCAGCTCACCAGACGGGGGCAGGATGGTCGAGCAGTTCTTC. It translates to CASSPDGGRMVEQFF.

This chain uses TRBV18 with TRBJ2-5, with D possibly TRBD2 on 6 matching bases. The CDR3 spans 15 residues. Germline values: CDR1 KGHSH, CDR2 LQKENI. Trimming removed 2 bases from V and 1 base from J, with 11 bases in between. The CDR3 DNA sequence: TGTGCCAGCTCACCAGGTGCGGGACTCCAAGAGACCCAGTACTTC. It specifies CASSPGAGLQETQYF.

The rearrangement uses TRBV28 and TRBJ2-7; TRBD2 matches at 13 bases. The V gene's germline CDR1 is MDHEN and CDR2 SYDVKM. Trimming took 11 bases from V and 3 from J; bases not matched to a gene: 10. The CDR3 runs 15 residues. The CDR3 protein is CAVTRRTSGSYEQYF. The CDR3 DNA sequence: TGTGCCGTCACCCGTAGGACTAGCGGGAGCTACGAGCAGTACTTC.

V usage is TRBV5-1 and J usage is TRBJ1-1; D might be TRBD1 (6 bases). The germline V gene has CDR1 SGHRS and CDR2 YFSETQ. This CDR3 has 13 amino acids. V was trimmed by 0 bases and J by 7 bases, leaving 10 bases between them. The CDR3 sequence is CASSLGTVNEAFF. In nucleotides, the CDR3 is TGCGCCAGCAGCTTGGGGACAGTCAATGAAGCTTTCTTT.

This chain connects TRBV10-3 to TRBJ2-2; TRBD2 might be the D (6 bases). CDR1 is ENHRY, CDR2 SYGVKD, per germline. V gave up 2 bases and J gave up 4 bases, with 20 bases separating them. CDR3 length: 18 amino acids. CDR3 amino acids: CAISETPLLRESTGELFF. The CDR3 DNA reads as TGTGCCATCAGTGAGACGCCCCTCTTACGGGAGAGCACCGGGGAGCTGTTTTTT.

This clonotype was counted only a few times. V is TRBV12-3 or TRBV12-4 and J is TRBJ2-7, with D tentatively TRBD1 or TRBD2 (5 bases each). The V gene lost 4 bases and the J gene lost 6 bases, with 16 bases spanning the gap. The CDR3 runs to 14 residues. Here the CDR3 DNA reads TGTGCCAGCAGTTCCGGGACGGGCTACACCGAGCAGTACTTC. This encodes CASSSGTGYTEQYF.

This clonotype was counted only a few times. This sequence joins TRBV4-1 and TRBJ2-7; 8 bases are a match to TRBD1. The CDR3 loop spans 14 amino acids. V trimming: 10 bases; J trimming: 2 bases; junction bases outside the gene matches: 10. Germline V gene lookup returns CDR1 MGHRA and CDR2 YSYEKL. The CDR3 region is CATSPETGAYEQYF. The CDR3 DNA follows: TGCGCCACCTCGCCTGAGACAGGGGCCTACGAGCAGTACTTC.

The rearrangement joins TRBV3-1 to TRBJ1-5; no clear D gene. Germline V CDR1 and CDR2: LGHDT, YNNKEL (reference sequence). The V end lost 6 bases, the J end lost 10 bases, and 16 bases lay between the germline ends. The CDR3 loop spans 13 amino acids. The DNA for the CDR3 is TGTGCCAGCAGTGGTGACACAAGAAAACCCCAGCATTTT. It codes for CASSGDTRKPQHF.

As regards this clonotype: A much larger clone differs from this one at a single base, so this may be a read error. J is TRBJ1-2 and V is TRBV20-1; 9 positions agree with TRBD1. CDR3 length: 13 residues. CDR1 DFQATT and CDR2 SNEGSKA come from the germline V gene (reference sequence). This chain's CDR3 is CGANRDRDYGYTF. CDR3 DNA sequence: TGCGGTGCTAACCGGGACAGGGACTATGGCTACACCTTC.

CDR3 sequence reads: CSVATGPGGELFF. The CDR3, as DNA: TGCAGCGTCGCTACGGGACCGGGCGGGGAGCTGTTTTTT. The rearrangement joins TRBV29-1 to TRBJ2-2; possibly TRBD1 or TRBD2 for D (5 bases each). Trimming shortened V by 6 bases and J by 7 bases, and 15 bases separated the two germline ends. The V gene's germline CDR1 is SQVTM and CDR2 ANQGSEA. The CDR3 is made up of 13 amino acids.

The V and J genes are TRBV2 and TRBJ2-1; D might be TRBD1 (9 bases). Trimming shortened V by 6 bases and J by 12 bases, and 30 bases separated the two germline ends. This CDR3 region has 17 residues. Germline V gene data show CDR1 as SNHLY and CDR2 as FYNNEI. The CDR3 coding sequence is TGTGCCAGCAGCGATTTGAGGGTAGCGGGACAGGGCGGGAGGCAGTTCTTC. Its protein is CASSDLRVAGQGGRQFF.

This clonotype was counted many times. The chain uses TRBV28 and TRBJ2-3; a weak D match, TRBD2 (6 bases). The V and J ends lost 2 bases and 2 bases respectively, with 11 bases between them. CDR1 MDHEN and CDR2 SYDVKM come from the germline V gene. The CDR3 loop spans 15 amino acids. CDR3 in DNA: TGTGCCAGCAGTTTAGGGGGACTGCTCACAGATACGCAGTATTTT. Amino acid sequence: CASSLGGLLTDTQYF.

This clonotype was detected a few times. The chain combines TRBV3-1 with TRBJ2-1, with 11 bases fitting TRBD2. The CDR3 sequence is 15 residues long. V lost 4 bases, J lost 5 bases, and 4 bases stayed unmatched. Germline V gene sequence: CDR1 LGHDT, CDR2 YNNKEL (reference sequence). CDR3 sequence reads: CASSLAGGGDNEQFF. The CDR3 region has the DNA TGTGCCAGCAGCCTAGCGGGAGGGGGGGACAATGAGCAGTTCTTC.

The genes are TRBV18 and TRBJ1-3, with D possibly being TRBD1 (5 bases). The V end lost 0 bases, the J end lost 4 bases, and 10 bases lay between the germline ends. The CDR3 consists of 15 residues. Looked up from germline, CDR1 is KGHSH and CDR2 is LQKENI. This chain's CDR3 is CASSPPEGRGNTIYF. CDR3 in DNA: TGTGCCAGCTCACCACCGGAGGGGCGCGGAAACACCATATATTTT.

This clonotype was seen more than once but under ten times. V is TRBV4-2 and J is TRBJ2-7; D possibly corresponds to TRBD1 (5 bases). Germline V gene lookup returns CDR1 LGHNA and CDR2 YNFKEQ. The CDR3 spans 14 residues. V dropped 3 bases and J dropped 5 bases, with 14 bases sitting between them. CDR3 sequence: CASSQTAPPNEQYF. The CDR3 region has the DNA TGTGCCAGCAGCCAGACAGCTCCCCCAAACGAGCAGTACTTC.

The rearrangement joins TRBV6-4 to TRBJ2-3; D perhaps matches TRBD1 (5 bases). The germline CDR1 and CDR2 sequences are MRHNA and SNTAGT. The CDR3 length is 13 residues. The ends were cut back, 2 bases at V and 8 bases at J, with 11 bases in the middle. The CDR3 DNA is TGTGCCAGCAGTGACGAAGGGGCTGGTACGCAGTATTTT. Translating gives CASSDEGAGTQYF.

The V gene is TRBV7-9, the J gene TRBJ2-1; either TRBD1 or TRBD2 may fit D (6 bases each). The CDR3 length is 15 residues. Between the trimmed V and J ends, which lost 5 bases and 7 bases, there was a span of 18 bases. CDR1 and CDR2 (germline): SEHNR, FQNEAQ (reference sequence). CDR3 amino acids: CASSHGGRVDNEQFF. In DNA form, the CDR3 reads TGTGCCAGCAGCCACGGGGGCAGGGTGGATAATGAGCAGTTCTTC.

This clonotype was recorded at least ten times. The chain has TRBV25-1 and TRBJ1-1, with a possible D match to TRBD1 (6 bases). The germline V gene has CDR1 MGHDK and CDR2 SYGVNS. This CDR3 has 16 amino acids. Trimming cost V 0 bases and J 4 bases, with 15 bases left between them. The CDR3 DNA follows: TGTGCCAGCAGTGAATATTCATCTCAAGGGGGCACTGAAGCTTTCTTT. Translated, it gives CASSEYSSQGGTEAFF.

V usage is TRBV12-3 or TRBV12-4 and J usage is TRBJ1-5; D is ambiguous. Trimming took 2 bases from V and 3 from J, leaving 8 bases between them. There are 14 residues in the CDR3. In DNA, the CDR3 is TGTGCCAGCAGTTTATCCAGCTCCAATCAGCCCCAGCATTTT. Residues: CASSLSSSNQPQHF.

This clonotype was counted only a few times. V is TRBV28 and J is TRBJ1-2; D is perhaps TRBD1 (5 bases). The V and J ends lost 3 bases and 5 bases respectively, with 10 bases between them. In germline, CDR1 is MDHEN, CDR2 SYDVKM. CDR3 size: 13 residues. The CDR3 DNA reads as TGTGCCAGCAGTTTGACAGCGACTTATGGCTACACCTTC. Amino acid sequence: CASSLTATYGYTF.

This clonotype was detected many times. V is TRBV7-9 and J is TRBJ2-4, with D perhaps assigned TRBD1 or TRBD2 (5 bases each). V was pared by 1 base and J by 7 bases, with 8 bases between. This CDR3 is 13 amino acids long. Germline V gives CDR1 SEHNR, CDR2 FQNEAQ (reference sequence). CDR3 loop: CASSLGGTNIQYF. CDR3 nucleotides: TGTGCCAGCAGCTTAGGGGGGACGAACATTCAGTACTTC.

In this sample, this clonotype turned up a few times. As DNA, the CDR3 is TGTGCCAGCAGCTTGGACTCGGACCGTGGCTACACCTTC. This sequence encodes CASSLDSDRGYTF. The chain uses TRBV5-6 and TRBJ1-2, with D unclear. Germline V gene lookup returns CDR1 SGHDT and CDR2 YYEEEE. Trimming removed 0 bases at V and 7 bases at J, with 10 bases between. The CDR3 is 13 amino acids.

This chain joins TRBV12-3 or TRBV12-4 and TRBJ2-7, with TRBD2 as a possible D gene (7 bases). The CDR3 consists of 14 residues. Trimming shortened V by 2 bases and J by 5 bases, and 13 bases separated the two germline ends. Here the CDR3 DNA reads TGTGCCAGCAGTTTACTCACGGGGGGCCACGAGCAGTACTTC. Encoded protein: CASSLLTGGHEQYF.

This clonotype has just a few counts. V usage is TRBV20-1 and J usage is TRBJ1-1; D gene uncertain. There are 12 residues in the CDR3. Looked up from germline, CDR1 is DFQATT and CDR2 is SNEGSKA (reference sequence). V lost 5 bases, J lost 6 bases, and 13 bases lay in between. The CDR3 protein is CSADKGYAEAFF. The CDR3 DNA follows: TGCAGTGCTGACAAAGGATACGCTGAAGCTTTCTTT.

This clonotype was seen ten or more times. For the CDR3, the DNA is TGTGCCAGCAGTGAATACCTCCCAGGGGGTGGAGGTTTAACCGGGGAGCTGTTTTTT. Translation: CASSEYLPGGGGLTGELFF. The chain links TRBV25-1 to TRBJ2-2; 7 nucleotides line up with TRBD1. J lost 5 bases, V lost 0 bases, and 15 bases had no gene match. This CDR3 spans 19 amino acids. Germline V gene data show CDR1 as MGHDK and CDR2 as SYGVNS.

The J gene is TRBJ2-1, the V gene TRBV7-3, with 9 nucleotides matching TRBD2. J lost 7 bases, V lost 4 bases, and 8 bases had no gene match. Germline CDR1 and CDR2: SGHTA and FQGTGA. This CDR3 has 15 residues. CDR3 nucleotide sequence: TGTGCCAGCAGCTCAGATAGCGGGAGTTGGAATGAGCAGTTCTTC. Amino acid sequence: CASSSDSGSWNEQFF. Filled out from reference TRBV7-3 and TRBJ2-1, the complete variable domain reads GAGVSQTPSNKVTEKGKYVELRCDPISGHTALYWYRQSLGQGPEFLIYFQGTGAADDSGLPNDRFFAVRPEGSVSTLKIQRTERGDSAVYLCASSSDSGSWNEQFFGPGTRLTVL.